This passage covers 15 T cell receptor beta chains from one sample sequenced in a study of cytomegalovirus exposure and HLA in healthy donors. It was with 60 Vbeta and 13 Jbeta primers that the PCR ran. Clones were sequenced by immunoSEQ multiplex PCR, and TCRdb holds only the in-frame ones, with some missing. The sample consists of 160,000 or so clones, 60% to 80% of them appearing once. Sequencing was performed on PBMCs. The receptors here all came from a man between 35 and 55 years old in good health and CMV-seropositive.

The chain employs TRBV7-9 and TRBJ2-1, with D possibly matching TRBD2 (6 bases). V lost 3 bases to trimming and J lost 3 bases, with 12 bases between them. Looked up from germline, CDR1 is SEHNR and CDR2 is FQNEAQ (reference sequence). The CDR3 runs to 15 residues. The CDR3 sequence: CASSFRTTNYNEQFF. CDR3 in DNA: TGTGCCAGCAGCTTTCGGACTACAAACTACAATGAGCAGTTCTTC.

The chain links TRBV5-1 to TRBJ2-3; TRBD2 matches 8 bases. The CDR3 loop spans 15 amino acids. Germline CDR1 and CDR2: SGHRS and YFSETQ. With 7 bases clipped from V and 5 bases from J, the junction kept 12 bases outside the gene matches. DNA for the CDR3: TGCGCCAGCTACCAAAGGAGCGGGAGAGGAGATACGCAGTATTTT. It translates to CASYQRSGRGDTQYF.

The chain is built from TRBV19 and TRBJ1-4, with 7 bases matching TRBD1. V lost 5 bases to trimming and J lost 8 bases; unmatched junction nucleotides: 11. In germline, CDR1 is LNHDA, CDR2 SQIVND (reference sequence). The CDR3 has 15 residues. The CDR3: CASSSQTGPSEKLFF. Here the CDR3 DNA reads TGTGCCAGTAGTTCCCAGACAGGGCCGTCCGAAAAACTGTTTTTT.

Only one count was recorded for this clone. The chain uses TRBV19 and TRBJ2-3, with D possibly being TRBD1 (5 bases). Germline CDR1 and CDR2: LNHDA and SQIVND (reference sequence). V was cut by 7 bases and J by 3 bases, with 14 bases left in between. The CDR3 extends over 14 amino acids. Written as DNA, the CDR3 is TGTGCCAGTAAAAGGGCCCCAGGGACAGATACGCAGTATTTT. This gives the protein CASKRAPGTDTQYF.

The J gene is TRBJ2-5, the V gene TRBV5-1; D is uncertain. The CDR3 consists of 14 residues. Germline CDR1 SGHRS, CDR2 YFSETQ. V was clipped by 0 bases and J by 5 bases, with 11 bases between them. CDR3 sequence: CASSLALEQETQYF. In DNA form, the CDR3 reads TGCGCCAGCAGCTTGGCCCTAGAGCAGGAGACCCAGTACTTC.

This sequence joins TRBV7-2 and TRBJ2-3, with 10 bases lining up with TRBD2. The CDR3 contains 14 residues. CDR1 SGHTA and CDR2 FQGNSA come from the germline V gene. With V trimmed by 5 bases and J by 6 bases, 5 bases remained unmatched. CDR3 sequence reads: CASSPTSGIDTQYF. The CDR3 bases are TGTGCCAGCAGCCCCACTAGCGGGATCGATACGCAGTATTTT.

The rearrangement links TRBV28 to TRBJ1-2, with TRBD1 identical over 9 bases. This CDR3 spans 16 amino acids. CDR1 and CDR2 (germline): MDHEN, SYDVKM. The V gene end was trimmed by 2 bases and the J gene end by 4 bases; junction bases not matched to a gene: 8. The CDR3 loop is CASSLGTGRSSYGYTF. In DNA, the CDR3 is TGTGCCAGCAGTTTAGGGACAGGGAGGTCGAGCTATGGCTACACCTTC.

J is TRBJ2-7 and V is TRBV18; maybe TRBD1 (5 bases). The CDR3 is made up of 14 amino acids. V lost 3 bases, J lost 4 bases, and 13 bases lay in between. In germline, CDR1 is KGHSH, CDR2 LQKENI. The CDR3 protein is CASSPLQGEYEQYF. As DNA, the CDR3 is TGTGCCAGCTCACCGCTCCAGGGCGAATACGAGCAGTACTTC.

The V call is TRBV6-6, the J call TRBJ2-3; TRBD2 aligns across 8 bases. Germline V gene lookup returns CDR1 MNHNY and CDR2 SVGAGI (reference sequence). V lost 2 bases and J lost 2; bases outside the gene matches: 6. The CDR3 totals 16 residues. CDR3 amino acids: CASSYQPGLDTDTQYF. Here the CDR3 DNA reads TGTGCCAGCAGTTACCAGCCGGGACTAGACACAGATACGCAGTATTTT.

This chain joins TRBV7-9 and TRBJ2-7; unclear D gene. With 8 bases removed from V and 2 bases from J, the gap between germline ends came to 4 bases. Germline V gene data show CDR1 as SEHNR and CDR2 as FQNEAQ (reference sequence). The CDR3 has 10 residues. The CDR3 DNA follows: TGTGCCAGCGGGCCCTACGAGCAGTACTTC. This translates into CASGPYEQYF.

This chain joins TRBV29-1 and TRBJ1-1, with 9 bases matching TRBD1. Germline CDR1 SQVTM, CDR2 ANQGSEA. The CDR3 spans 11 residues. CDR3 protein: CTGTGTTEAFF. CDR3 sequence (DNA): TGCACCGGGACAGGGACGACTGAAGCTTTCTTT.

The gene calls are TRBV6-6 and TRBJ1-3; D gene unclear. CDR1 MNHNY and CDR2 SVGAGI come from the germline V gene (reference sequence). Trimming took 2 bases from V and 3 from J, leaving 11 bases between them. The CDR3 totals 15 residues. Written as DNA, the CDR3 is TGTGCCAGCAGTTACCCACCGGGATTTGGAAACACCATATATTTT. Its protein product is CASSYPPGFGNTIYF.

V is TRBV7-3 and J is TRBJ2-5; D unresolved. CDR1 and CDR2 from the germline V gene are SGHTA and FQGTGA. V shed 3 bases and J shed 3 bases, with 8 bases lying between them. The CDR3 covers 13 residues. CDR3 in amino acids: CASSFEVEETQYF. The CDR3 nucleotides are TGTGCCAGCAGCTTCGAGGTTGAAGAGACCCAGTACTTC.

This chain links TRBV5-4 with TRBJ1-4; 8 nucleotides match TRBD1. After removal of 5 bases from V and 3 bases from J, the junction contained 9 bases not matched to a gene. The CDR3 runs to 16 residues. CDR1 SGHNT and CDR2 YYREEE come from the germline V gene (reference sequence). This CDR3 reads CASRAGGAAANEKLFF. The CDR3 coding sequence is TGTGCCAGCAGAGCAGGGGGCGCAGCGGCTAATGAAAAACTGTTTTTT.

This clone has just a few counts. The chain recombines TRBV15 with TRBJ1-2, with 8 nucleotides matching TRBD1. Germline lookup yields CDR1 LNHNV and CDR2 YYDKDF (reference sequence). CDR3 size: 14 residues. V lost 0 bases to trimming and J lost 7 bases; unmatched junction nucleotides: 4. This CDR3 is CATSRERTGSGYTF. The CDR3 bases are TGTGCCACCAGCAGAGAACGGACAGGGTCTGGCTACACCTTC.